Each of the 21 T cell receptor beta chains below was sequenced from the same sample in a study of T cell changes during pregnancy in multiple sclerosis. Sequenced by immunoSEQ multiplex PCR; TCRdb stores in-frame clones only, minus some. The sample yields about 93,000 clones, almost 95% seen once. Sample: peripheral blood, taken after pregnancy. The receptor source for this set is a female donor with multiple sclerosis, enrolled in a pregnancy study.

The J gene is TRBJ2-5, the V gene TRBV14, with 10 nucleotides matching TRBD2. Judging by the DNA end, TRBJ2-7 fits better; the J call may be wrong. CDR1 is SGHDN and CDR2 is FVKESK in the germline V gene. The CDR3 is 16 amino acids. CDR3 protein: CASSPNILAGNYEQYF. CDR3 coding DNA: TGTGCCAGCAGTCCAAATATACTAGCGGGGAATTACGAGCAGTACTTC.

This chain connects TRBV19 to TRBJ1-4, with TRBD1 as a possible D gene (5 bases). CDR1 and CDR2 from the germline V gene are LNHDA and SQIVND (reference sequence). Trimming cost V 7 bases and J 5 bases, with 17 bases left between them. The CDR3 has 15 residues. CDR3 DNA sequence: TGTGCCAGTAAATCTATTGACAGCCCGAATGAAAAACTGTTTTTT. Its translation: CASKSIDSPNEKLFF.

CDR3 loop: CASSRDNGPYEQYF. CDR3 nucleotide sequence: TGTGCCAGTAGTCGGGACAACGGCCCCTACGAGCAGTACTTC. The V gene is TRBV19, the J gene TRBJ2-7; TRBD1 might be the D (6 bases). V dropped 5 bases and J dropped 2 bases, with 13 bases sitting between them. This CDR3 spans 14 amino acids. Germline lookup yields CDR1 LNHDA and CDR2 SQIVND (reference sequence). The full variable domain, completed using reference TRBV19 and TRBJ2-7, is DGGITQSPKYLFRKEGQNVTLSCEQNLNHDAMYWYRQDPGQGLRLIYYSQIVNDFQKGDIAEGYSVSREKKESFPLTVTSAQKNPTAFYLCASSRDNGPYEQYFGPGTRLTVT.

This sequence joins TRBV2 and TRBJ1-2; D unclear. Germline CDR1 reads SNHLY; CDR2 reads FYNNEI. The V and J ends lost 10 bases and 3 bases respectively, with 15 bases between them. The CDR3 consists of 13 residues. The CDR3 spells CATLTSGHYGYTF. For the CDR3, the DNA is TGTGCCACCTTGACTAGCGGCCACTATGGCTACACCTTC.

CDR3 DNA sequence: TGCGCCAGCAGCCAAGTCAAAGGCGGCCCCTACGAGCAGTACTTC. Residues: CASSQVKGGPYEQYF. This sequence joins TRBV4-3 and TRBJ2-7; D is uncertain. Germline V CDR1 and CDR2: LGHNA, YSLEER. Between the trimmed V and J ends, which lost 1 base and 2 bases, there was a span of 12 bases. The CDR3 loop spans 15 amino acids.

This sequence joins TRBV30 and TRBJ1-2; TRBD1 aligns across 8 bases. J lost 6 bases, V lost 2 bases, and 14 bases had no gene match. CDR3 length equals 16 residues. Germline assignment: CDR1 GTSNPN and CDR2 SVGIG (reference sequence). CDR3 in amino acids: CAWSRAGGKKGDGYTF. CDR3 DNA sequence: TGTGCCTGGAGTAGGGCAGGGGGCAAAAAAGGGGATGGCTACACCTTC.

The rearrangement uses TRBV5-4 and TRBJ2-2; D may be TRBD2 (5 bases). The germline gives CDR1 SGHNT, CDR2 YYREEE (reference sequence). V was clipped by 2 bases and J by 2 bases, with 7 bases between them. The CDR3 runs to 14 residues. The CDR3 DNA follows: TGTGCCAGCAGCTTTGAGGGAAACACCGGGGAGCTGTTTTTT. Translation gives CASSFEGNTGELFF.

The CDR3: CASSVYPDRGYGYTF. The CDR3 DNA sequence: TGTGCCAGTAGTGTTTATCCCGACAGGGGCTATGGCTACACCTTC. The chain has TRBV19 and TRBJ1-2; 8 nucleotides agree with TRBD1. This CDR3 comprises 15 residues. J lost 4 bases, V lost 5 bases, and 9 bases had no gene match. From germline, CDR1 is LNHDA and CDR2 SQIVND (reference sequence). Full variable domain (rest looked up from reference TRBV19 and TRBJ1-2): DGGITQSPKYLFRKEGQNVTLSCEQNLNHDAMYWYRQDPGQGLRLIYYSQIVNDFQKGDIAEGYSVSREKKESFPLTVTSAQKNPTAFYLCASSVYPDRGYGYTFGSGTRLTVV.

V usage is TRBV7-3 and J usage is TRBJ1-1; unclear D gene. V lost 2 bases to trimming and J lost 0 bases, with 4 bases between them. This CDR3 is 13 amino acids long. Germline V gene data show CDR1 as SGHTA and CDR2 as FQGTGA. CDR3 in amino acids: CASSLYLNTEAFF. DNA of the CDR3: TGTGCCAGCAGCTTATATCTGAACACTGAAGCTTTCTTT. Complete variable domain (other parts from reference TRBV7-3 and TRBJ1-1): GAGVSQTPSNKVTEKGKYVELRCDPISGHTALYWYRQSLGQGPEFLIYFQGTGAADDSGLPNDRFFAVRPEGSVSTLKIQRTERGDSAVYLCASSLYLNTEAFFGQGTRLTVV.

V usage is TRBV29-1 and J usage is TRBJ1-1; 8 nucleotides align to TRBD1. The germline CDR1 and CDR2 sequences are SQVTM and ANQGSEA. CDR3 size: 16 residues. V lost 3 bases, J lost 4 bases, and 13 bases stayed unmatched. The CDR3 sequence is CSVDLERTGIITEAFF. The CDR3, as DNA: TGCAGCGTTGATCTCGAAAGGACAGGGATTATCACTGAAGCTTTCTTT.

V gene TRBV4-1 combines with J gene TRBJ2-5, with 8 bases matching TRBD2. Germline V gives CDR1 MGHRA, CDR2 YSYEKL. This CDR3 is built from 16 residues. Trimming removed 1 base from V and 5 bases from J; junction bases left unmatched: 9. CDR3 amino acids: CASSQVRESGGETQYF. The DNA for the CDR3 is TGCGCCAGCAGCCAAGTCCGGGAGTCGGGAGGGGAGACCCAGTACTTC.

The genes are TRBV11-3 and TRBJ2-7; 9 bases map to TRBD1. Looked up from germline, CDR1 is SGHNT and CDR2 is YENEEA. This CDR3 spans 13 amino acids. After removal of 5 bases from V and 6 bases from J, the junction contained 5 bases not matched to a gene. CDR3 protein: CASSRDRVSEQYF. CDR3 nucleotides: TGTGCCAGCAGCCGGGACAGGGTGAGCGAGCAGTACTTC. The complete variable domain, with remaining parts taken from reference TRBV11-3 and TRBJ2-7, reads EAGVVQSPRYKIIEKKQPVAFWCNPISGHNTLYWYLQNLGQGPELLIRYENEEAVDDSQLPKDRFSAERLKGVDSTLKIQPAELGDSAVYLCASSRDRVSEQYFGPGTRLTVT.

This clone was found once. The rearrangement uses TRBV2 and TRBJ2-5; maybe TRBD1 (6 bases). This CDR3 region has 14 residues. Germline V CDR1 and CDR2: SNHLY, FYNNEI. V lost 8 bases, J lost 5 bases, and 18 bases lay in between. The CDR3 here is CASHRATAGETQYF. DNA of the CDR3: TGTGCCAGCCACAGGGCGACGGCAGGGGAGACCCAGTACTTC.

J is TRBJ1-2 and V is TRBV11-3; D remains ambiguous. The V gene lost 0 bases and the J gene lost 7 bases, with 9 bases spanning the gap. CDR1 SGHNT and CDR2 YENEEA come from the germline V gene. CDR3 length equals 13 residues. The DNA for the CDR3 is TGTGCCAGCAGCTTAGATCGAGAAGCTGGCTACACCTTC. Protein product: CASSLDREAGYTF.

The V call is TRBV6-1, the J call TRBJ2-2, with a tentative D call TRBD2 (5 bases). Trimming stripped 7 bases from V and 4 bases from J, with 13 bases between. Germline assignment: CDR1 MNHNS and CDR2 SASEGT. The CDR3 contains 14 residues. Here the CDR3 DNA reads TGTGCCAGCATGGATTCGGGGTTCACCGGGGAGCTGTTTTTT. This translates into CASMDSGFTGELFF.

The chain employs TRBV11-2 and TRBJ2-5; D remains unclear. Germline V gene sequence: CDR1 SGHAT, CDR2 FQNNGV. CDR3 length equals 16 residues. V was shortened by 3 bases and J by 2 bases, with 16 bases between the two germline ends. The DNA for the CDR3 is TGTGCCAGCAGCTTTTTCACGGGTGTCGGGCAAGAGACCCAGTACTTC. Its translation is CASSFFTGVGQETQYF.

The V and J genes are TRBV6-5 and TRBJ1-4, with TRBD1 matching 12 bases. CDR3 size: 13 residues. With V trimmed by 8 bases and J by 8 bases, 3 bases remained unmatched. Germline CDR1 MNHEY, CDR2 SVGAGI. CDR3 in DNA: TGTGCCAGCCGGGACAGGGGGCGCGAAAAACTGTTTTTT. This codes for CASRDRGREKLFF.

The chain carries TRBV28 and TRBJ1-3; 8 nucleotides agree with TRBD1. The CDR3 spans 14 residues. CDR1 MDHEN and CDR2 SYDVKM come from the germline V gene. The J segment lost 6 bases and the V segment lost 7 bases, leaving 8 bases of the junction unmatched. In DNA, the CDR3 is TGTGCCAGCACCGTGGACAGGGCAGAAAACACCATATATTTT. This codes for CASTVDRAENTIYF.

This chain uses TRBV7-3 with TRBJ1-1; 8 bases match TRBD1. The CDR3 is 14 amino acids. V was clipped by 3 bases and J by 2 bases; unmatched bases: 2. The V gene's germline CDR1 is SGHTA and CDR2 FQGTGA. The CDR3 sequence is CASSLDRVNTEAFF. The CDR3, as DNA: TGTGCCAGCAGCTTGGACAGGGTAAACACTGAAGCTTTCTTT.

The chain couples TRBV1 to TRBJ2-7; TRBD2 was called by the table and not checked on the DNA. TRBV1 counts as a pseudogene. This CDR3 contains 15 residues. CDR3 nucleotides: TGCACCAGCAGCCAAGCGCCGGGACTAGCCTACGAGCAGTACTTC. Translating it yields CTSSQAPGLAYEQYF.

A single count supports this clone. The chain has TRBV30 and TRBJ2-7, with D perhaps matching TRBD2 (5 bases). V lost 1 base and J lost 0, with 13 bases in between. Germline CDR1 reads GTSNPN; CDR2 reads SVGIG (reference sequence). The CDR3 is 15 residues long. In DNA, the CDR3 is TGTGCCTGGAGTGATGAGACGGGGAGCTCCTACGAGCAGTACTTC. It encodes CAWSDETGSSYEQYF.